Below are 11 T cell receptor beta chains sequenced from a single sample in a study of blood T cells in healthy people across ages (dated by TCRdb to about 2015). The library came from 5' RACE. Sequencing took place on an Illumina HiSeq 2500. A second PCR of about 6 to 11 cycles was run with a J-beta primer mix and a sample-barcoded 5' primer. Using fastp trimming at Q25 and MiXCR clonotype assembly, TCRdb reanalyzed the public sequencing data and kept in-frame beta chains. Each CDR3 protein appears once, grouped with its most common genes and DNA. This sample gives hundreds of thousands of distinct CDR3 sequences in total; 25% to 30% of them show up just once. The top ten clones comprise 15% to 17% of the sample. The sample taken for sequencing was blood. These receptors were collected from a woman of 80 years or more in good health.

V gene TRBV20-1 combines with J gene TRBJ1-2; no clear D. Trimming removed 6 bases at V and 1 base at J, with 12 bases between. CDR1 is DFQATT and CDR2 is SNEGSKA in the germline V gene (reference sequence). The CDR3 is made up of 13 amino acids. The CDR3 reads CSADNRDNYGYTF. CDR3 DNA sequence: TGCAGTGCCGATAACCGAGATAACTATGGCTACACCTTC.

This clonotype has a handful of counts. A much larger clone differs by one base, so this may be a read error. The chain combines TRBV28 with TRBJ1-2, with TRBD1 identical over 10 bases. The CDR3 sequence is 14 residues long. J lost 8 bases, V lost 9 bases, and 12 bases had no gene match. Germline V lookup: CDR1 MDHEN, CDR2 SYDVKM. CDR3 sequence reads: CASAGTGEIRGYTF. DNA for the CDR3: TGTGCCAGTGCCGGGACAGGGGAAATTCGGGGCTACACCTTC.

The rearrangement links TRBV6-2 or TRBV6-3 to TRBJ1-4, with TRBD1 as a possible D gene (6 bases). The CDR3 length is 15 residues. Trimming pared 2 bases from V and 7 bases from J, leaving 14 bases between. Germline V lookup: CDR1 MNHEY, CDR2 SVGEGT. The CDR3 sequence: CASSYIVQGGEKLFF. The CDR3 region has the DNA TGTGCCAGCAGTTACATCGTACAGGGAGGTGAAAAACTGTTTTTT.

At least ten counts were recorded for this clonotype. The chain joins TRBV6-6 to TRBJ2-1; D might be TRBD2 (6 bases). The germline V gene encodes CDR1 MNHNY and CDR2 SVGAGI (reference sequence). V was clipped by 8 bases and J by 9 bases, with 20 bases between them. The CDR3 is made up of 14 amino acids. CDR3 coding DNA: TGTGCCAGCGAAACCCGGGAGTTCACCGGTGAGCAGTTCTTC. This codes for CASETREFTGEQFF.

This clonotype was seen a handful of times. Relative to the germline gene, one junction end is altered; a read error may explain this. This rearrangement joins TRBV11-3 to TRBJ2-7, with D perhaps matching TRBD2 (5 bases). Per the germline V gene, CDR1 is SGHNT and CDR2 is YENEEA. There are 11 residues in the CDR3. This chain's CDR3 is CANSGPYEQYF. The CDR3 nucleotides are TGTGCCAACAGCGGTCCCTACGAGCAGTACTTC.

This clonotype was seen repeatedly, ten times or more. The chain recombines TRBV5-1 with TRBJ1-1; no clear D gene. The germline V gene encodes CDR1 SGHRS and CDR2 YFSETQ. Between the trimmed V and J ends, which lost 5 bases and 1 base, there was a span of 15 bases. This CDR3 comprises 15 residues. This CDR3 is CASRRDAAENTEAFF. CDR3 sequence (DNA): TGCGCCAGCAGAAGGGATGCTGCAGAGAACACTGAAGCTTTCTTT.

The chain uses TRBV5-1 and TRBJ2-7, with D maybe TRBD2 (6 bases). V gave up 0 bases and J gave up 4 bases, with 8 bases separating them. This CDR3 has 13 amino acids. Germline V gives CDR1 SGHRS, CDR2 YFSETQ. The CDR3 DNA reads as TGCGCCAGCAGCTTGGGCCGGGAGTACGAGCAGTACTTC. Translated: CASSLGREYEQYF.

This chain connects TRBV7-9 to TRBJ1-1; D unclear. This CDR3 is 14 amino acids long. Germline V gene data show CDR1 as SEHNR and CDR2 as FQNEAQ (reference sequence). V lost 1 base and J 0 bases, leaving 6 bases between the germline ends. The DNA of the CDR3 is TGTGCCAGCAGCTTAGTCCATATGAACACTGAAGCTTTCTTT. The encoded protein is CASSLVHMNTEAFF.

This clonotype turned up a few times. This may come from a read error, since a much larger clone is one base off. The chain is built from TRBV20-1 and TRBJ2-1; D uncertain. The ends were cut back, 3 bases at V and 10 bases at J, with 16 bases in the middle. This CDR3 comprises 13 residues. Germline loops: CDR1 DFQATT, CDR2 SNEGSKA (reference sequence). CDR3 protein: CSASRRSSYEQFF. In DNA, the CDR3 is TGCAGTGCTAGTCGAAGGAGCTCCTACGAGCAGTTCTTC.

On this clonotype: A much larger clone is a single base away; this may be a read error. The V and J genes are TRBV27 and TRBJ1-2; maybe TRBD1 (5 bases). V was cut by 6 bases and J by 10 bases, with 15 bases left in between. Per the germline V gene, CDR1 is MNHEY and CDR2 is SMNVEV (reference sequence). The CDR3 has 12 residues. CDR3 bases: TGTGCCAGCAGGAGAAGGGGTGGCGACTACACCTTC. Its protein is CASRRRGGDYTF.

This clonotype has a handful of counts. A clone one base away is much larger, so this may be a read error. This chain joins TRBV9 and TRBJ2-1; 9 bases are shared with TRBD2. The CDR3 totals 16 residues. Germline lookup yields CDR1 SGDLS and CDR2 YYNGEE. This CDR3 is CAGSVGVAGVHNEQFF. In DNA form, the CDR3 reads TGTGCCGGCAGCGTAGGGGTAGCGGGGGTGCACAATGAGCAGTTCTTC. The complete variable domain, with remaining parts taken from reference TRBV9 and TRBJ2-1, reads DSGVTQTPKHLITATGQRVTLRCSPRSGDLSVYWYQQSLDQGLQFLIQYYNGEERAKGNILERFSAQQFPDLHSELNLSSLELGDSALYFCAGSVGVAGVHNEQFFGPGTRLTVL.